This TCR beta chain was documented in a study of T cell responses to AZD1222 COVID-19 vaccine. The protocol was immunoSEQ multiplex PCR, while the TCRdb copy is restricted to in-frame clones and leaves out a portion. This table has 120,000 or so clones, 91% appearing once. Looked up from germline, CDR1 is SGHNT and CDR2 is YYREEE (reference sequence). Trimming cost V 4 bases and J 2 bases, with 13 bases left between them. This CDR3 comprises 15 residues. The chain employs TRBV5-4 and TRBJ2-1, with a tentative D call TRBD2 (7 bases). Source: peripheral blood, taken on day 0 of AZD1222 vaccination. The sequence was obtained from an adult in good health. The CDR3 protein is CASSPQGGTYNEQFF. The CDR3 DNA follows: TGTGCCAGCAGCCCACAGGGAGGGACCTACAATGAGCAGTTCTTC.